This record looks at one TCR beta chain sequence and its context. The antigen is not known. V was cut by 4 bases and J by 2 bases, with 20 bases left in between. Germline CDR1 and CDR2: SEHNR and FQNEAQ (reference sequence). This CDR3 contains 17 residues. This entry comes from a study of cytomegalovirus exposure and HLA in healthy donors. Overall study context: Around 85 million unique TCR sequences came from HLA-typed donors in an early release. The study, taken as a whole, reports: In all likelihood, a cluster of highly shared sequence variants was a sequencing artifact. Later analysis identified 17,000 or so TCR beta sequences associated with HLA alleles, using a false discovery rate threshold of 0.05. When analyzed later, a missense DCLRE1C variant was found to be linked to TCR beta V- and J-gene trimming.

Primers included in the PCR were 60 Vbeta and 13 Jbeta primers. This table comes from immunoSEQ multiplex PCR, and its TCRdb copy is limited to in-frame clones, with some not included. The sample consists of about 180,000 clones, roughly 81% of them appearing once. The J gene is TRBJ1-2, the V gene TRBV7-9; D may be TRBD1 (5 bases). Sequencing input: PBMCs. The source is a girl between 5 and 17 years old in good health and CMV-seropositive. For the CDR3, the DNA is TGTGCCAGCAGCTCGTACTACGCCCGGGAGGGGAACTATGGCTACACCTTC. This sequence encodes CASSSYYAREGNYGYTF.